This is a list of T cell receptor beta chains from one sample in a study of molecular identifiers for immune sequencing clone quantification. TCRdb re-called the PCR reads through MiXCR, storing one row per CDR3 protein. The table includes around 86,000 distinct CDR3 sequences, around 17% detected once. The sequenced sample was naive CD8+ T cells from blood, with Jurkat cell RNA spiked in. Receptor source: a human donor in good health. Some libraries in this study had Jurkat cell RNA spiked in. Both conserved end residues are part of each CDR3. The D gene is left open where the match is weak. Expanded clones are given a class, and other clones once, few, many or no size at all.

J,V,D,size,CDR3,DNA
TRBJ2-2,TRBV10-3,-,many,CAISDPPTGELFF,TGTGCCATCAGTGATCCGCCGACCGGGGAGCTGTTTTTT
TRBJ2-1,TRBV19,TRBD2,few,CASSMPRLANNEQFF,TGTGCCAGTAGTATGCCCCGACTAGCTAACAATGAGCAGTTCTTC
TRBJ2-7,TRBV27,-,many,CASRSLTGSHEQYF,TGTGCCAGCAGGAGCCTAACAGGGAGCCACGAGCAGTACTTC
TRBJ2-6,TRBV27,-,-,CASSIHHRDRSGANVLTF,TGTGCCAGCAGTATACACCATAGGGACCGCTCTGGGGCCAACGTCCTGACTTTC
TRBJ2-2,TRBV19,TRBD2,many,CASWDYLSNTGELFF,TGTGCCAGTTGGGACTACTTAAGCAACACCGGGGAGCTGTTTTTT
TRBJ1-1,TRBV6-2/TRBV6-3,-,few,CASSHTSKNTEAFF,TGTGCCAGCAGTCACACCTCTAAGAACACTGAAGCTTTCTTT
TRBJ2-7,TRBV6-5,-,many,CASSINRPAEKTYEQYF,TGTGCCAGCAGTATAAACCGGCCAGCAGAAAAAACCTACGAGCAGTACTTC
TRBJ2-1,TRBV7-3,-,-,CASSLSHREYNEQFF,TGTGCCAGCAGCTTAAGTCACAGGGAGTACAATGAGCAGTTCTTC
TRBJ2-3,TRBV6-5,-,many,CASSFGKSTDTQYF,TGTGCCAGCAGTTTCGGGAAGAGCACAGATACGCAGTATTTT
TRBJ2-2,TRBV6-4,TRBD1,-,CASSTGTGTGQLYF,TGTGCCAGCAGCACCGGGACAGGGACCGGGCAGCTCTACTTT